The 16 T cell receptor beta chains below were found in one sample sequenced in a study of blood T cell repertoires in COVID-19. Profiled with immunoSEQ multiplex PCR; TCRdb holds only in-frame clones, not every one. This sample has roughly 240,000 clones, with around nine tenths found just once. Sequenced sample: peripheral blood. These TCRs come from a woman aged 60 to 75 who had recovered from COVID-19.

The gene calls are TRBV20-1 and TRBJ2-7, with 9 positions matching TRBD1. The CDR3 spans 15 residues. With 3 bases clipped from V and 2 bases from J, the junction kept 8 bases outside the gene matches. Germline V lookup: CDR1 DFQATT, CDR2 SNEGSKA (reference sequence). The CDR3 protein is CSASPGTGGTYEQYF. The CDR3 DNA is TGCAGTGCTAGTCCCGGTACAGGGGGCACCTACGAGCAGTACTTC.

V gene TRBV19 combines with J gene TRBJ2-7; the match to TRBD1 covers 9 bases. The germline V gene has CDR1 LNHDA and CDR2 SQIVND (reference sequence). The V and J ends lost 6 bases and 0 bases, in that order; junction bases with no gene match: 3. This CDR3 contains 14 residues. The CDR3 region has the DNA TGTGCCAGTAGAGGACAGGGGAGCTCCTACGAGCAGTACTTC. It specifies CASRGQGSSYEQYF.

V usage is TRBV11-3 and J usage is TRBJ2-7, with D possibly matching TRBD1 (5 bases). The CDR3 totals 13 residues. Germline assignment: CDR1 SGHNT and CDR2 YENEEA. The ends were cut back, 4 bases at V and 4 bases at J, with 11 bases in the middle. The CDR3 loop is CASSSWGHYEQYF. DNA for the CDR3: TGTGCCAGCAGCTCGTGGGGCCATTACGAGCAGTACTTC.

This clone was seen a single time. This rearrangement joins TRBV6-6 to TRBJ1-1; D may be TRBD1 (6 bases). Between the trimmed V and J ends, which lost 5 bases and 9 bases, there was a span of 16 bases. The CDR3 sequence is 13 residues long. Per germline, CDR1 MNHNY and CDR2 SVGAGI (reference sequence). This chain's CDR3 is CASSAPSGDKAFF. The DNA for the CDR3 is TGTGCCAGCAGTGCGCCCAGCGGGGACAAAGCTTTCTTT.

The V call is TRBV2, the J call TRBJ1-5; 9 bases match TRBD1. Germline V CDR1 and CDR2: SNHLY, FYNNEI. V trimming: 6 bases; J trimming: 4 bases; junction bases outside the gene matches: 13. The CDR3 is 17 residues long. The CDR3 is CASSHTASGTGNQPQHF. The CDR3 DNA reads TGTGCCAGCAGCCACACCGCCTCCGGGACAGGGAATCAGCCCCAGCATTTT.

A word on this clone: The same CDR3 also results from other DNA sequences found in this sample. V gene TRBV19 combines with J gene TRBJ2-3, with TRBD1 as a possible D gene (5 bases). From germline, CDR1 is LNHDA and CDR2 SQIVND (reference sequence). V dropped 3 bases and J dropped 3 bases, with 7 bases sitting between them. This CDR3 is 13 amino acids long. CDR3 sequence (DNA): TGTGCCAGTAGTATGTCAGGGACAGATACGCAGTATTTT. Translated: CASSMSGTDTQYF.

The chain links TRBV5-6 to TRBJ1-5, with no clear D. Germline loops: CDR1 SGHDT, CDR2 YYEEEE. V lost 0 bases and J 6 bases, leaving 4 bases between the germline ends. This CDR3 comprises 12 residues. CDR3 amino acids: CASSLGVQPQHF. The CDR3 nucleotides are TGTGCCAGCAGCTTGGGCGTTCAGCCCCAGCATTTT.

The chain combines TRBV28 with TRBJ2-2; 8 bases agree with TRBD2. CDR1 MDHEN and CDR2 SYDVKM come from the germline V gene. CDR3 length: 17 amino acids. With 7 bases clipped from V and 3 bases from J, the junction kept 13 bases outside the gene matches. In DNA, the CDR3 is TGTGCCAGCAAATTAACGGGGGGGCCACGGGACACCGGGGAGCTGTTTTTT. Its protein product is CASKLTGGPRDTGELFF. Looking up the rest from reference TRBV28 and TRBJ2-2 gives the full variable domain: DVKVTQSSRYLVKRTGEKVFLECVQDMDHENMFWYRQDPGLGLRLIYFSYDVKMKEKGDIPEGYSVSREKKERFSLILESASTNQTSMYLCASKLTGGPRDTGELFFGEGSRLTVL.

The chain combines TRBV2 with TRBJ2-5; 10 bases map to TRBD2. The CDR3 has 14 residues. Germline lookup yields CDR1 SNHLY and CDR2 FYNNEI. The V segment lost 8 bases and the J segment 2 bases; nucleotides outside the gene matches: 5. The CDR3 loop reads CASGKAGGQETQYF. The CDR3 coding sequence is TGTGCCAGCGGGAAAGCGGGGGGGCAAGAGACCCAGTACTTC.

V gene TRBV25-1 combines with J gene TRBJ1-3, with D perhaps matching TRBD1 (5 bases). This CDR3 is 17 amino acids long. V was pared by 1 base and J by 1 base, with 14 bases between. Germline CDR1 MGHDK, CDR2 SYGVNS. For the CDR3, the DNA is TGTGCCAGCAGTGAATCGGGAGGGGAAAGGTCTGGAAACACCATATATTTT. This translates into CASSESGGERSGNTIYF.

In this sample, this clone turned up once. The chain recombines TRBV28 with TRBJ1-6, with TRBD1 as a possible D gene (5 bases). The CDR3 length is 15 residues. Trimming pared 11 bases from V and 10 bases from J, leaving 24 bases between. CDR1 and CDR2 (germline): MDHEN, SYDVKM. As DNA, the CDR3 is TGTGCCGCCAACTCAGGGATTTCAGGCGTCTCACCCCTCCACTTT. Protein sequence: CAANSGISGVSPLHF. Complete variable domain (other parts from reference TRBV28 and TRBJ1-6): DVKVTQSSRYLVKRTGEKVFLECVQDMDHENMFWYRQDPGLGLRLIYFSYDVKMKEKGDIPEGYSVSREKKERFSLILESASTNQTSMYLCAANSGISGVSPLHFGNGTRLTVT.

CDR3 protein: CSASGTGVETDTQYF. In nucleotides, the CDR3 is TGCAGCGCTTCCGGGACAGGGGTTGAGACAGATACGCAGTATTTT. The chain is built from TRBV29-1 and TRBJ2-3; TRBD1 aligns across 10 bases. CDR3 length: 15 amino acids. The V and J ends lost 7 bases and 3 bases, in that order; junction bases with no gene match: 10. In germline, CDR1 is SQVTM, CDR2 ANQGSEA.

This clone was detected once. The chain has TRBV5-1 and TRBJ1-1; 7 nucleotides align to TRBD1. The V and J ends lost 3 bases and 5 bases, in that order; junction bases with no gene match: 10. There are 15 residues in the CDR3. Germline assignment: CDR1 SGHRS and CDR2 YFSETQ. The chain's CDR3 is CASSSQGGANTEAFF. CDR3 DNA: TGCGCCAGCAGCTCGCAGGGGGGAGCGAATACTGAAGCTTTCTTT.

The CDR3 reads CASSLGQGSPAQETQYF. The CDR3 bases are TGCGCCAGCAGCTTAGGACAGGGGTCCCCGGCCCAAGAGACCCAGTACTTC. The V call is TRBV5-1, the J call TRBJ2-5; 9 nucleotides agree with TRBD1. Germline V gives CDR1 SGHRS, CDR2 YFSETQ. The trim removed 2 bases at V and 1 base at J, leaving 9 bases unmatched. The CDR3 runs 17 residues.

This clone occurred once. The chain employs TRBV28 and TRBJ2-7; D uncertain. Germline V CDR1 and CDR2: MDHEN, SYDVKM. The CDR3 contains 13 residues. V lost 2 bases to trimming and J lost 8 bases, with 13 bases between them. CDR3: CASSLGPLLQQYF. The CDR3 DNA reads TGTGCCAGCAGTTTAGGGCCATTACTCCAGCAGTACTTC.

J is TRBJ2-5 and V is TRBV7-8, with a weak D call TRBD2 (6 bases). The CDR3 consists of 15 residues. Trimming took off 7 bases at V and 1 base at J, with 16 bases between the two ends. Germline values: CDR1 SGHVS, CDR2 FQNEAQ. The CDR3 DNA reads as TGTGCCAGCACCCGAGCCCCGGGGGTCCAAGAGACCCAGTACTTC. Its protein is CASTRAPGVQETQYF. The whole variable domain, remainder taken from reference TRBV7-8 and TRBJ2-5, is GAGVSQSPRYKVAKRGQDVALRCDPISGHVSLFWYQQALGQGPEFLTYFQNEAQLDKSGLPSDRFFAERPEGSVSTLKIQRTQQEDSAVYLCASTRAPGVQETQYFGPGTRLLVL.